Listed here are 9 T cell receptor beta chains from one sample, sequenced in a study of T cells in Graves' hyperthyroidism and ophthalmopathy. RNA transcripts gave rise to amplified TCR beta CDR3 regions. HTBI primers were the set used in a first-round RT-PCR of the TCR CDR3. One entry per CDR3 protein, called by TCRdb with MiXCR from the multiplex PCR reads. The sample yields 300,000 to 400,000 distinct CDR3 sequences, roughly 15% seen once. The material sequenced was blood. The receptors were sampled from a woman under 40 with Graves' ophthalmopathy.

This clonotype showed up many times. This chain uses TRBV7-2 with TRBJ1-2, with a weak D call TRBD1 (6 bases). This CDR3 has 13 amino acids. The germline gives CDR1 SGHTA, CDR2 FQGNSA. Trimming took 5 bases from V and 6 from J, leaving 13 bases between them. The CDR3 is CASSPDRLDGYTF. Here the CDR3 DNA reads TGTGCCAGCAGCCCCGACAGGCTGGATGGCTACACCTTC.

Ten or more counts support this clonotype. The rearrangement links TRBV3-1 to TRBJ2-3; D gene uncertain. V was pared by 3 bases and J by 2 bases, with 9 bases between. The CDR3 consists of 14 residues. Germline CDR1 reads LGHDT; CDR2 reads YNNKEL (reference sequence). CDR3 sequence: CASSHDGYTDTQYF. DNA of the CDR3: TGTGCCAGCAGCCATGATGGATACACAGATACGCAGTATTTT.

Ten or more counts support this clonotype. The chain recombines TRBV11-2 with TRBJ2-5, with no clear D. Germline values: CDR1 SGHAT, CDR2 FQNNGV. Between the trimmed V and J ends, which lost 1 base and 2 bases, there was a span of 11 bases. The CDR3 totals 15 residues. The CDR3 sequence is CASSLVGNFQETQYF. CDR3 nucleotide sequence: TGTGCCAGCAGCTTAGTAGGAAACTTTCAAGAGACCCAGTACTTC.

This clonotype was picked up a small number of times. The rearrangement links TRBV19 to TRBJ2-1; TRBD2 aligns across 11 bases. Germline assignment: CDR1 LNHDA and CDR2 SQIVND (reference sequence). The CDR3 has 16 amino acids. The junction had 11 bases not matched to a gene; V was cut back by 5 bases and J by 8 bases. CDR3 DNA: TGTGCCAGTAGTGGGACTAGCGGATCCTTAGGGGATGAGCAGTTCTTC. Protein sequence: CASSGTSGSLGDEQFF.

This clonotype was observed at least ten times. V usage is TRBV20-1 and J usage is TRBJ2-5, with TRBD2 identical over 13 bases. The V gene's germline CDR1 is DFQATT and CDR2 SNEGSKA (reference sequence). Trimming took 2 bases from V and 2 from J; bases not matched to a gene: 5. The CDR3 is 16 residues long. CDR3 DNA sequence: TGCAGTGCTAGATCACTAGCGGGGGGGCCTCAAGAGACCCAGTACTTC. This encodes CSARSLAGGPQETQYF.

This clonotype was counted at least ten times. CDR3 protein: CSVSTGDVLKTQYF. The CDR3 DNA follows: TGCAGCGTTTCTACAGGGGACGTTTTGAAGACCCAGTACTTC. The genes are TRBV20-1 and TRBJ2-5; 7 positions agree with TRBD1. Germline V lookup: CDR1 DFQATT, CDR2 SNEGSKA (reference sequence). The CDR3 is 14 amino acids.

The sample holds many counts of this clonotype. V usage is TRBV7-9 and J usage is TRBJ2-4, with D hard to call. The CDR3 totals 19 residues. Germline CDR1 reads SEHNR; CDR2 reads FQNEAQ (reference sequence). V lost 3 bases and J lost 0, with 21 bases in between. Written as DNA, the CDR3 is TGTGCCAGCAGCTTCCCCGGAACTACCGAAAGCCAAGCCAAAAACATTCAGTACTTC. Translation gives CASSFPGTTESQAKNIQYF.

V usage is TRBV20-1 and J usage is TRBJ1-1; D perhaps matches TRBD1 (6 bases). CDR1 is DFQATT, CDR2 SNEGSKA, per germline (reference sequence). CDR3 length equals 15 residues. Trimming removed 4 bases at V and 7 bases at J, with 22 bases between. CDR3 amino acids: CSAIDQGYGGHEAFF. For the CDR3, the DNA is TGCAGTGCTATAGACCAGGGGTACGGAGGCCATGAAGCTTTCTTT.

This clonotype has more than one count but fewer than ten. The CDR3 sequence is CASTWTGGHTGELFF. The CDR3 region has the DNA TGTGCCAGCACCTGGACAGGGGGTCACACCGGGGAGCTGTTTTTT. This chain uses TRBV6-1 with TRBJ2-2, with 10 bases identical to TRBD1. The CDR3 contains 15 residues. The V and J ends lost 7 bases and 3 bases, in that order; junction bases with no gene match: 5. Germline V gene data show CDR1 as MNHNS and CDR2 as SASEGT.